One TCR beta chain is described in this entry. Authors' methods: Estimated nucleated cell counts came from reference gene primer amplification. The data were produced by immunoSEQ multiplex PCR, yet TCRdb's version contains in-frame clones alone and is incomplete. V and J calls and clone size are copied from that table; D and trimming were computed from the DNA. Counted here are approximately 220,000 clones, approximately 80% occurring once; the ten biggest clones make up 25% to 35%. The data are from a study of blood T cell repertoires in COVID-19. As for the study in general: From the United States, Italy and Spain came samples of acute and convalescent COVID-19. T cells, B-cell-depleted T cells, or PBMCs provided the cDNA or gDNA that served as material.

This CDR3 region has 14 residues. Per the germline V gene, CDR1 is SQVTM and CDR2 is ANQGSEA. The V and J ends lost 2 bases and 7 bases respectively, with 17 bases between them. Sequencing input: peripheral blood. The V call is TRBV29-1, the J call TRBJ1-2; unclear D gene. The sequence derives from a man aged 40-49 years with acute or convalescent COVID-19. CDR3 nucleotides: TGCAGCGTTGAAAACCCGAACCCAGCGAGTGGCTACACCTTC. Residues: CSVENPNPASGYTF. The whole variable domain, filled in from reference TRBV29-1 and TRBJ1-2, reads SAVISQKPSRDICQRGTSLTIQCQVDSQVTMMFWYRQQPGQSLTLIATANQGSEATYESGFVIDKFPISRPNLTFSTLTVSNMSPEDSSIYLCSVENPNPASGYTFGSGTRLTVV.